The 15 T cell receptor beta chains reported below all come from one sample, sequenced in a study of regulatory T cells in long-lasting Graves disease. With iRepertoire HTBI primers and Arm-PCR of CDR3 regions, TCR beta libraries were built. TCRdb reanalysed the multiplex PCR reads using MiXCR and keeps one entry per CDR3 protein. The sample holds approximately 470,000 distinct CDR3 sequences, 15% to 20% seen once. The time point is: newly diagnosed GD, antithyroid drugs for less than 3 months. The TCR library used RNA extracted from PBMCs. Separately, the same data were catalogued under a study of T cells in Graves' hyperthyroidism and ophthalmopathy.

The specimen comprised peripheral blood mononuclear cells (PBMCs), sampled at new diagnosis, from a patient treated with antithyroid drugs. These receptors were collected from a middle-aged man with Graves disease.

This clonotype was counted many times. V gene TRBV27 combines with J gene TRBJ2-1; D ambiguous. There are 13 residues in the CDR3. Germline V CDR1 and CDR2: MNHEY, SMNVEV (reference sequence). With 2 bases removed from V and 6 bases from J, the gap between germline ends came to 8 bases. Here the CDR3 reads CASSLPGSNEQFF. The CDR3, as DNA: TGTGCCAGCAGTTTACCCGGTAGCAATGAGCAGTTCTTC.

The chain employs TRBV6-1 and TRBJ2-7, with unresolved D. With 3 bases removed from V and 3 bases from J, the gap between germline ends came to 12 bases. This CDR3 comprises 14 residues. Germline V CDR1 and CDR2: MNHNS, SASEGT. The CDR3 region is CASSDLKTGYEQYF. CDR3 sequence (DNA): TGTGCCAGCAGTGACCTGAAGACTGGCTACGAGCAGTACTTC.

About this clonotype: One base away lies a much larger clone, so this may be a sequencing read error. The CDR3 region is CASSLAIAGNEQFF. The CDR3, as DNA: TGTGCCAGCAGCTTAGCAATAGCCGGCAATGAGCAGTTCTTC. The rearrangement links TRBV7-9 to TRBJ2-5, with D unclear. The DNA end favors TRBJ2-1, so the J call may be wrong. The CDR3 is 14 residues long. Germline CDR1 reads SEHNR; CDR2 reads FQNEAQ (reference sequence).

This clonotype was observed at least ten times. This rearrangement joins TRBV7-9 to TRBJ2-1; 13 bases are shared with TRBD2. The CDR3 sequence is 18 residues long. The V gene's germline CDR1 is SEHNR and CDR2 FQNEAQ (reference sequence). V was pared by 1 base and J by 5 bases, with 8 bases of the junction left unmatched. CDR3 DNA sequence: TGTGCCAGCAGCTTAGTAGGACTAGCGGGAGTTAACGACAATGAGCAGTTCTTC. Translating it yields CASSLVGLAGVNDNEQFF.

This clonotype was counted only a few times. The CDR3 coding sequence is TGCAGTGCTAGAGATTCGGCTAGCGGGAGTCAGTACGAGCAGTACTTC. It codes for CSARDSASGSQYEQYF. This chain joins TRBV20-1 and TRBJ2-7; 10 nucleotides match TRBD2. CDR3 size: 16 residues. From germline, CDR1 is DFQATT and CDR2 SNEGSKA (reference sequence). V lost 0 bases to trimming and J lost 4 bases; unmatched junction nucleotides: 9.

The gene calls are TRBV19 and TRBJ2-7; TRBD2 matches at 7 bases. This CDR3 is built from 13 residues. J was trimmed by 2 bases and V by 8 bases; bases with no gene match: 6. Germline V lookup: CDR1 LNHDA, CDR2 SQIVND (reference sequence). The CDR3 DNA follows: TGTGCCAGTGGGCGGGGGATCCCCTACGAGCAGTACTTC. It is translated as CASGRGIPYEQYF.

Comment on this clonotype: The junction departs from the called germline gene at one end, perhaps through a read error. The chain employs TRBV7-9 and TRBJ1-4, with 7 bases aligning to TRBD1. Germline V gives CDR1 SEHNR, CDR2 FQNEAQ (reference sequence). This CDR3 is 15 amino acids long. The CDR3 region is CASSSTTGAKEKLFF. The CDR3 bases are TGTGCCAGCAGCTCGACCACAGGGGCTAAGGAAAAACTGTTTTTT.

This clonotype was observed many times. The chain is built from TRBV3-1 and TRBJ2-5; 8 nucleotides match TRBD2. The CDR3 length is 15 residues. J lost 4 bases, V lost 1 base, and 5 bases had no gene match. Germline V gene lookup returns CDR1 LGHDT and CDR2 YNNKEL (reference sequence). CDR3 protein: CASSQAASGRETQYF. CDR3 DNA: TGTGCCAGCAGCCAAGCGGCGAGCGGGAGAGAGACCCAGTACTTC.

This clonotype showed up many times. The chain combines TRBV20-1 with TRBJ2-7; unclear D gene. V lost 3 bases and J lost 3, with 12 bases in between. The germline CDR1 and CDR2 sequences are DFQATT and SNEGSKA (reference sequence). There are 13 residues in the CDR3. The chain's CDR3 is CSARGSDNYEQYF. For the CDR3, the DNA is TGCAGTGCTAGGGGCAGCGATAACTACGAGCAGTACTTC.

This clonotype was counted at least ten times. The CDR3 region has the DNA TGTGCCAGCAGCTTAGTACGGTTCAGCTCCTACAATGAGCAGTTCTTC. It encodes CASSLVRFSSYNEQFF. This chain connects TRBV7-8 to TRBJ2-1; no firm D call. The CDR3 is 16 amino acids. The V and J ends lost 1 base and 0 bases respectively, with 10 bases between them. CDR1 and CDR2 from the germline V gene are SGHVS and FQNEAQ.

To note about this clonotype: A far more abundant clone sits one base away, making this likely a read error. The chain recombines TRBV12-3 or TRBV12-4 with TRBJ2-2; weak D call: TRBD2 (6 bases). The length of the CDR3 is 15 residues. Here the CDR3 reads CASPLIRLNTGGLFF. CDR3 nucleotide sequence: TGTGCCAGCCCTCTTATCCGCCTGAACACCGGGGGGCTGTTTTTT.

This clonotype was observed at least ten times. As DNA, the CDR3 is TGTGCCAGCAGTTCCTCAACTAACGAGCAGTACTTC. Amino acids: CASSSSTNEQYF. V gene TRBV28 combines with J gene TRBJ2-7; D not resolved. CDR1 MDHEN and CDR2 SYDVKM come from the germline V gene. CDR3 length: 12 residues. V lost 4 bases, J lost 5 bases, and 9 bases lay in between.

This clonotype was recorded a few times. This chain joins TRBV4-1 and TRBJ2-5, with TRBD1 matching over 7 bases. The CDR3 loop spans 15 amino acids. Germline CDR1 MGHRA, CDR2 YSYEKL. J lost 1 base, V lost 4 bases, and 6 bases had no gene match. The CDR3 sequence is CASSPYRGPQETQYF. CDR3 in DNA: TGCGCCAGCAGCCCATACAGGGGTCCCCAAGAGACCCAGTACTTC.

This clonotype was counted ten times or more. This sequence joins TRBV5-1 and TRBJ2-7; 11 bases are shared with TRBD2. Germline V gene data show CDR1 as SGHRS and CDR2 as YFSETQ. The CDR3 is made up of 15 amino acids. V was clipped by 4 bases and J by 5 bases; unmatched bases: 8. CDR3 sequence reads: CASSKGTSGSHEQYF. CDR3 coding DNA: TGCGCCAGCAGCAAGGGCACTAGCGGGAGCCACGAGCAGTACTTC.

This chain joins TRBV20-1 and TRBJ2-2, with a possible D match to TRBD1 (5 bases). Germline-derived CDR1 and CDR2 are DFQATT and SNEGSKA (reference sequence). The V gene lost 0 bases and the J gene lost 6 bases, with 8 bases spanning the gap. There are 13 residues in the CDR3. The CDR3 nucleotides read TGCAGTGCTAGAGAGTGGGGCGCCGGGGAGCTGTTTTTT. Encoded protein: CSAREWGAGELFF.